The 7 T cell receptor beta chains given below trace back to one sample, sequenced in a study of control samples from healthy donors and cancer patients. TCRdb keeps only in-frame clones here, not all; method: immunoSEQ multiplex PCR. The table has 94,000 or so clones, roughly 80% seen once. The sequencing sample was made of PBMCs. Source of these receptors: a man in his 70s with lung cancer.

CDR3 region: CASSLNPSSGGEQFF. CDR3 nucleotide sequence: TGTGCCAGCAGCTTAAACCCCTCTAGCGGTGGTGAGCAGTTCTTC. This rearrangement joins TRBV7-3 to TRBJ2-1; 7 bases line up with TRBD2. Germline loops: CDR1 SGHTA, CDR2 FQGTGA. Trimming cost V 1 base and J 9 bases; bases outside gene matches: 9. The CDR3 totals 15 residues.

V usage is TRBV11-2 and J usage is TRBJ2-5; 13 nucleotides match TRBD2. The CDR3 loop spans 16 amino acids. Trimming cost V 5 bases and J 5 bases; bases outside gene matches: 8. Germline CDR1 is SGHAT and CDR2 is FQNNGV. CDR3 nucleotides: TGTGCCAGCAGCCTAGGAGTACTAGCGGGGGGGGAGACCCAGTACTTC. It translates to CASSLGVLAGGETQYF.

The sample holds one count of this clone. The rearrangement links TRBV29-1 to TRBJ1-4; D not certain. Germline V gene data show CDR1 as SQVTM and CDR2 as ANQGSEA. The CDR3 runs to 13 residues. Trimming removed 4 bases from V and 8 bases from J, with 14 bases in between. For the CDR3, the DNA is TGCAGCGTTGCTAAGGGCGTCGGGGAAAAACTGTTTTTT. Amino acid sequence: CSVAKGVGEKLFF.

This rearrangement joins TRBV5-1 to TRBJ2-5, with D maybe TRBD2 (5 bases). The length of the CDR3 is 13 residues. Germline values: CDR1 SGHRS, CDR2 YFSETQ. Trimming took 5 bases from V and 5 from J, leaving 13 bases between them. As DNA, the CDR3 is TGCGCCAGCAGTCATCGGGGTCAGGAGACCCAGTACTTC. Translating it yields CASSHRGQETQYF.

V is TRBV6-2 or TRBV6-3 and J is TRBJ1-3; TRBD1 is a possible D gene (6 bases). Germline V CDR1 and CDR2: MNHEY, SVGEGT. The CDR3 extends over 16 amino acids. V gave up 4 bases and J gave up 0 bases, with 13 bases separating them. The DNA for the CDR3 is TGTGCCAGCAGTTCCCGTGGACAGACCTCTGGAAACACCATATATTTT. Its translation: CASSSRGQTSGNTIYF.

This clone showed up just a few times. J is TRBJ2-1 and V is TRBV6-6, with TRBD2 as a possible D gene (6 bases). The germline CDR1 and CDR2 sequences are MNHNY and SVGAGI (reference sequence). Trimming cost V 4 bases and J 1 base, with 11 bases left between them. This CDR3 has 15 amino acids. The CDR3 bases are TGTGCCAGCAGTTCAGCCGGGAGTTCCTACAATGAGCAGTTCTTC. Protein: CASSSAGSSYNEQFF.

This rearrangement joins TRBV6-2 or TRBV6-3 to TRBJ1-5; maybe TRBD1 (6 bases). Germline V lookup: CDR1 MNHEY, CDR2 SVGEGT. The CDR3 runs to 15 residues. V was trimmed by 2 bases and J by 4 bases, leaving 12 bases between them. CDR3 DNA: TGTGCCAGCAGTTACAGCAGGGGCGGGAATCAGCCCCAGCATTTT. This sequence encodes CASSYSRGGNQPQHF.